Following are 18 T cell receptor beta chains from one sample sequenced in a study of control samples from healthy donors and cancer patients. Measured with immunoSEQ multiplex PCR; TCRdb has only the in-frame clones, and not every one. The sample shows under 85,000 clones, around 83% of them seen only once. The sample was PBMCs. These receptor sequences come from a man between 60 and 75 years old with head and neck cancer.

This chain uses TRBV9 with TRBJ2-5; 9 bases match TRBD2. Per germline, CDR1 SGDLS and CDR2 YYNGEE. V shed 0 bases, J shed 3 bases, and the junction held 0 bases outside the gene matches. CDR3 length equals 14 residues. CDR3 protein: CASSVGLAEETQYF. The CDR3 bases are TGTGCCAGCAGCGTAGGACTAGCGGAAGAGACCCAGTACTTC.

In this sample, this clone turned up a few times. The V gene is TRBV7-8, the J gene TRBJ2-1; 7 bases match TRBD2. Germline V gene sequence: CDR1 SGHVS, CDR2 FQNEAQ. The V gene end was trimmed by 5 bases and the J gene end by 3 bases; junction bases not matched to a gene: 10. CDR3 size: 16 residues. This CDR3 is CASSHRRLALYNEQFF. For the CDR3, the DNA is TGTGCCAGCAGCCACAGAAGACTAGCACTCTACAATGAGCAGTTCTTC.

The CDR3 bases are TGTGCCAGCAGCATCGGACAGATCTACGAGCAGTACTTC. Its protein is CASSIGQIYEQYF. The V and J genes are TRBV5-4 and TRBJ2-7; maybe TRBD1 (6 bases). V dropped 4 bases and J dropped 3 bases, with 11 bases sitting between them. The CDR3 consists of 13 residues. CDR1 and CDR2 from the germline V gene are SGHNT and YYREEE (reference sequence).

The rearrangement links TRBV10-3 to TRBJ2-7; TRBD1 might be the D (6 bases). The V gene's germline CDR1 is ENHRY and CDR2 SYGVKD. The CDR3 loop spans 14 amino acids. V lost 4 bases to trimming and J lost 5 bases, with 15 bases between them. The CDR3 spells CAISVGADIDEQYF. For the CDR3, the DNA is TGTGCCATCAGTGTGGGGGCAGATATCGACGAGCAGTACTTC.

This sequence joins TRBV27 and TRBJ1-1, with D tentatively TRBD1 (5 bases). The CDR3 runs to 13 residues. Germline CDR1 and CDR2: MNHEY and SMNVEV (reference sequence). V was cut by 6 bases and J by 0 bases, with 8 bases left in between. The CDR3 DNA follows: TGTGCCAGCAGAACAGGCATGAACACTGAAGCTTTCTTT. It codes for CASRTGMNTEAFF.

CDR3 residues: CASSQVKTSGRAGEQFF. The CDR3 DNA follows: TGTGCCAGCAGCCAAGTCAAGACTAGCGGGAGGGCCGGTGAGCAGTTCTTC. The chain carries TRBV3-1 (or the pseudogene TRBV3-2) and TRBJ2-1; 14 positions agree with TRBD2. This CDR3 region has 17 residues. CDR1 and CDR2 (germline): LGHDT, YNNKEL (reference sequence). V trimming: 1 base; J trimming: 9 bases; junction bases outside the gene matches: 8.

The chain combines TRBV28 with TRBJ2-3; tentative D call: TRBD1 (6 bases). This CDR3 region has 16 residues. With 1 base removed from V and 3 bases from J, the gap between germline ends came to 14 bases. Germline assignment: CDR1 MDHEN and CDR2 SYDVKM. The DNA of the CDR3 is TGTGCCAGCAGTTTATACCAGGGGTGGACGACAGATACGCAGTATTTT. This translates into CASSLYQGWTTDTQYF.

This clone was seen just once. The rearrangement links TRBV6-4 to TRBJ1-3; 7 bases are shared with TRBD1. The CDR3 loop spans 15 amino acids. Germline values: CDR1 MRHNA, CDR2 SNTAGT. V dropped 6 bases and J dropped 0; count of bases not matched to a gene: 5. Written as DNA, the CDR3 is TGTGCCAGCAGCACCGGGACAGCCTCTGGAAACACCATATATTTT. This sequence encodes CASSTGTASGNTIYF.

The chain couples TRBV27 to TRBJ2-7; TRBD2 aligns across 10 bases. The trim removed 5 bases at V and 7 bases at J, leaving 11 bases unmatched. The CDR3 consists of 15 residues. The germline V gene has CDR1 MNHEY and CDR2 SMNVEV (reference sequence). The CDR3 region is CASSTLLAGVEEQYF. CDR3 bases: TGTGCCAGCAGTACCCTCCTAGCGGGAGTGGAGGAGCAGTACTTC.

DNA of the CDR3: TGCGCCAGCAGACCCGGGACAGCCCCTCGCGAGCAGTACTTC. Translating gives CASRPGTAPREQYF. The chain combines TRBV5-1 with TRBJ2-7, with TRBD1 identical over 7 bases. The CDR3 is 14 residues long. Trimming at V came to 5 bases and at J to 6 bases, leaving 11 bases not matched to a gene. In germline, CDR1 is SGHRS, CDR2 YFSETQ.

This chain connects TRBV28 to TRBJ1-4, with D unresolved. Trimming stripped 4 bases from V and 6 bases from J, with 9 bases between. This CDR3 spans 13 amino acids. The germline V gene has CDR1 MDHEN and CDR2 SYDVKM. The CDR3 loop reads CASSSPAYEKLFF. DNA for the CDR3: TGTGCCAGCAGTTCCCCGGCGTATGAAAAACTGTTTTTT. Full variable domain (remainder filled in from reference TRBV28 and TRBJ1-4): DVKVTQSSRYLVKRTGEKVFLECVQDMDHENMFWYRQDPGLGLRLIYFSYDVKMKEKGDIPEGYSVSREKKERFSLILESASTNQTSMYLCASSSPAYEKLFFGSGTQLSVL.

CDR3 protein: CSASRGGTTDTQYF. The CDR3 DNA follows: TGCAGTGCTAGTAGAGGCGGAACCACAGATACGCAGTATTTT. The chain is built from TRBV20-1 and TRBJ2-3; D is uncertain. Trimming shortened V by 3 bases and J by 2 bases, and 12 bases separated the two germline ends. CDR3 length: 14 residues. The germline V gene encodes CDR1 DFQATT and CDR2 SNEGSKA (reference sequence).

This chain's CDR3 is CASSSGTGTSGSSYEQYF. DNA of the CDR3: TGCGCCAGCAGCTCGGGGACCGGGACTAGCGGGAGTTCCTACGAGCAGTACTTC. The genes are TRBV5-1 and TRBJ2-7; 14 bases map to TRBD2. The CDR3 runs to 18 residues. Trimming cost V 3 bases and J 1 base; bases outside gene matches: 9. CDR1 SGHRS and CDR2 YFSETQ come from the germline V gene. The full variable domain, rest sourced from reference TRBV5-1 and TRBJ2-7, is KAGVTQTPRYLIKTRGQQVTLSCSPISGHRSVSWYQQTPGQGLQFLFEYFSETQRNKGNFPGRFSGRQFSNSRSEMNVSTLELGDSALYLCASSSGTGTSGSSYEQYFGPGTRLTVT.

This chain uses TRBV20-1 with TRBJ1-1; D is possibly TRBD1 (6 bases). The CDR3 extends over 11 amino acids. Looked up from germline, CDR1 is DFQATT and CDR2 is SNEGSKA (reference sequence). For the CDR3, the DNA is TGCAGCTCCAGGGGATACACTGAAGCTTTCTTT. It is translated as CSSRGYTEAFF.

This clone occurred a few times. The gene calls are TRBV29-1 and TRBJ2-4; weak D call: TRBD2 (6 bases). The CDR3 is 12 residues long. Germline V gene lookup returns CDR1 SQVTM and CDR2 ANQGSEA. Trimming removed 6 bases from V and 10 bases from J, with 16 bases in between. This CDR3 reads CSVSIRGAIQYF. Here the CDR3 DNA reads TGCAGCGTGTCGATTCGCGGGGCTATTCAGTACTTC.

The chain joins TRBV3-1 (or the pseudogene TRBV3-2) to TRBJ2-2, with TRBD2 matching 13 bases. V lost 4 bases and J lost 3; bases outside the gene matches: 17. In germline, CDR1 is LGHDT, CDR2 YNNKEL (reference sequence). The CDR3 is 21 residues long. This chain's CDR3 is CASSLSVLGLAGAGHTGELFF. The DNA of the CDR3 is TGTGCCAGCAGCCTTTCTGTCCTAGGACTAGCGGGAGCTGGGCACACCGGGGAGCTGTTTTTT.

CDR3 nucleotide sequence: TGCGCCAGCGGCGTAACGGGCCCGTCCTACGAGCAGTACTTC. Its protein product is CASGVTGPSYEQYF. The genes are TRBV5-1 and TRBJ2-7, with D unresolved. The CDR3 is 14 amino acids. Germline-derived CDR1 and CDR2 are SGHRS and YFSETQ. Trimming left V 7 bases short and J 1 base short, with 15 bases between.

This sequence joins TRBV28 and TRBJ2-5; D is uncertain. Germline CDR1 reads MDHEN; CDR2 reads SYDVKM. Trimming removed 4 bases at V and 5 bases at J, with 14 bases between. The CDR3 totals 14 residues. The CDR3 protein is CASSSRSVRETQYF. CDR3 sequence (DNA): TGTGCCAGCAGTTCTAGATCGGTTAGGGAGACCCAGTACTTC.